The T cell receptor (beta chain) described here comes from a study of T cells in Graves' hyperthyroidism and ophthalmopathy. About the study: Peripheral blood was taken when the disease was first diagnosed, before any treatment began. Study observations and caveats: For ophthalmopathy, model prediction preceded onset by a median 6.5 months.

V was shortened by 1 base and J by 3 bases, with 14 bases between the two germline ends. The CDR3 totals 15 residues. CDR1 SGHRS and CDR2 YFSETQ come from the germline V gene. Researchers amplified the TCR beta CDR3 regions from RNA transcripts. Primed by the HTBI set, a first-round RT-PCR was run on the TCR CDR3. TCRdb re-called the multiplex PCR reads through MiXCR, storing one row per CDR3 protein. Among over 700,000 distinct CDR3 sequences listed, 35% to 45% were seen once. Concerning this clonotype itself: Its antigen is as yet unknown.

The material sequenced was blood. The V call is TRBV5-1, the J call TRBJ2-7; the D gene is possibly TRBD1 (5 bases). This sequence was found in a man younger than 35 with Graves' hyperthyroidism. Written as DNA, the CDR3 is TGCGCCAGCAGCTTGACCCTGGGGCAGTTCTACGAGCAGTACTTC. Translation: CASSLTLGQFYEQYF. The full variable domain, in which reference TRBV5-1 and TRBJ2-7 provide the parts outside the CDR3, is KAGVTQTPRYLIKTRGQQVTLSCSPISGHRSVSWYQQTPGQGLQFLFEYFSETQRNKGNFPGRFSGRQFSNSRSEMNVSTLELGDSALYLCASSLTLGQFYEQYFGPGTRLTVT.